The 24 T cell receptor beta chains below were found in one sample sequenced in a study of vaccination and CD4 T cells after COVID-19. Cultured CD4+ T cells had their DNA profiled by the Oncomine TCR Beta short-read assay. TCRdb redid the calling of the PCR reads with MiXCR, one entry per CDR3 protein. This sample has 20,000 to 25,000 distinct CDR3 sequences, with roughly two fifths found just once. Time point specified: late sampling 161 to 241 days after vaccination in a few convalescent patients. Treatment denoted: approximately nine-day PBMC culture with coronavirus spike peptide pools or control peptides (ViraFEST assay). Their antigen targets remain unknown. Sequencing used CD4+ T cells from blood, cultured in vitro, obtained about 7 months after SARS-CoV-2 vaccination. Every receptor here comes from a human donor who had recovered from COVID-19.

This clonotype was seen a few times. This CDR3 is CASSYSGSVYEQYF. The CDR3 DNA sequence: TGTGCCAGCAGTTACTCGGGGTCCGTGTACGAGCAGTACTTC. The gene calls are TRBV6-5 and TRBJ2-7; D gene ambiguous. This CDR3 is built from 14 residues. Germline assignment: CDR1 MNHEY and CDR2 SVGAGI. Trimming cost V 0 bases and J 4 bases, with 10 bases left between them.

The chain carries TRBV6-5 and TRBJ2-7; maybe TRBD1 (5 bases). V lost 2 bases and J lost 3, with 8 bases in between. The CDR3 sequence is 13 residues long. Per germline, CDR1 MNHEY and CDR2 SVGAGI. Here the CDR3 DNA reads TGTGCCAGCAGTTACGACAGTTACTACGAGCAGTACTTC. It is translated as CASSYDSYYEQYF.

This clonotype showed up just a few times. The V and J genes are TRBV7-8 and TRBJ1-1; D possibly corresponds to TRBD1 (6 bases). Per germline, CDR1 SGHVS and CDR2 FQNEAQ. This CDR3 comprises 15 residues. Trimming removed 2 bases from V and 3 bases from J, with 13 bases in between. This CDR3 reads CASSLLGHRDTEAFF. The CDR3 region has the DNA TGTGCCAGCAGCTTACTGGGGCACAGGGACACTGAAGCTTTCTTT.

This clonotype is medium-sized (0.01 to 0.1%) by share. The CDR3 nucleotides are TGTGCCAGCAGCTTAGGAGGTCCAGCCTACGAGCAGTACTTC. It codes for CASSLGGPAYEQYF. The V call is TRBV7-2, the J call TRBJ2-7; D is ambiguous. Germline-derived CDR1 and CDR2 are SGHTA and FQGNSA. The CDR3 runs to 14 residues. V lost 1 base to trimming and J lost 2 bases, with 9 bases between them.

CDR3 bases: TGCAGTGCGCCGACGTCATTTCTGAACACTGAAGCTTTCTTT. It yields the protein CSAPTSFLNTEAFF. The chain employs TRBV20-1 and TRBJ1-1; D ambiguous. The V and J ends lost 6 bases and 0 bases respectively, with 14 bases between them. The germline V gene encodes CDR1 DFQATT and CDR2 SNEGSKA (reference sequence). The CDR3 is 14 residues long.

This clonotype qualifies as medium-sized. The DNA for the CDR3 is TGCGCCAGCAGCCAAGCTAGCGGGAGGGCCTCCACCGGGGAGCTGTTTTTT. Translating gives CASSQASGRASTGELFF. The chain joins TRBV4-1 to TRBJ2-2, with 12 bases that match TRBD2. CDR3 size: 17 residues. The trim removed 1 base at V and 4 bases at J, leaving 4 bases unmatched. The germline V gene has CDR1 MGHRA and CDR2 YSYEKL.

The gene calls are TRBV7-2 and TRBJ2-7; D remains ambiguous. Germline assignment: CDR1 SGHTA and CDR2 FQGNSA. V lost 2 bases to trimming and J lost 0 bases, with 8 bases between them. CDR3 length: 14 amino acids. The CDR3 sequence is CASSLTRNSYEQYF. CDR3 nucleotides: TGTGCCAGCAGCTTAACAAGGAACTCCTACGAGCAGTACTTC.

The rearrangement uses TRBV6-1 and TRBJ2-7; 9 nucleotides align to TRBD1. After removal of 5 bases from V and 3 bases from J, the junction contained 11 bases not matched to a gene. Germline lookup yields CDR1 MNHNS and CDR2 SASEGT. The CDR3 spans 16 residues. CDR3: CASSPTGGGPLYEQYF. The CDR3 DNA reads as TGTGCCAGCAGTCCGACAGGGGGTGGCCCTCTCTACGAGCAGTACTTC.

The rearrangement links TRBV28 to TRBJ1-5; a possible D gene is TRBD1 (5 bases). CDR3 length: 15 amino acids. V lost 5 bases and J lost 7, with 18 bases in between. Germline loops: CDR1 MDHEN, CDR2 SYDVKM. CDR3 protein: CASSPSAGSWQPQHF. CDR3 DNA sequence: TGTGCCAGCAGTCCCTCGGCAGGGTCTTGGCAGCCCCAGCATTTT.

The gene calls are TRBV6-2 or TRBV6-3 and TRBJ1-1; D ambiguous. The V end was cut by 6 bases, the J end by 11 bases, with 25 bases between. There are 15 residues in the CDR3. Germline V CDR1 and CDR2: MNHEY, SVGEGT. CDR3 loop: CASRSEQRAGRVAFF. In DNA form, the CDR3 reads TGTGCCAGCAGATCCGAACAACGGGCCGGGAGAGTTGCTTTCTTT.

There are a few counts of this clonotype. The chain joins TRBV24-1 to TRBJ1-5; D possibly corresponds to TRBD1 (6 bases). V was clipped by 2 bases and J by 0 bases, with 7 bases between them. Germline V lookup: CDR1 KGHDR, CDR2 SFDVKD. The CDR3 length is 15 residues. The CDR3 region has the DNA TGTGCCACCAGTGATTCCAGGGGTAGCAATCAGCCCCAGCATTTT. Translated: CATSDSRGSNQPQHF.

The V and J genes are TRBV10-1 and TRBJ2-3; 8 nucleotides match TRBD1. Germline values: CDR1 WNHNN, CDR2 SYGVQD (reference sequence). The CDR3 consists of 17 residues. Trimming at V came to 4 bases and at J to 2 bases, leaving 11 bases not matched to a gene. CDR3 sequence reads: CASSARGRGPNTDTQYF. Here the CDR3 DNA reads TGCGCCAGCAGTGCCCGGGGCAGGGGGCCAAACACAGATACGCAGTATTTT.

A single count supports this clonotype. The chain links TRBV15 to TRBJ2-1; 13 bases agree with TRBD2. V lost 2 bases to trimming and J lost 5 bases; unmatched junction nucleotides: 3. This CDR3 contains 16 residues. Germline CDR1 LNHNV, CDR2 YYDKDF (reference sequence). The CDR3 sequence is CATSRSGTSGDNEQFF. The CDR3 bases are TGTGCCACCAGCAGATCGGGGACTAGCGGGGACAATGAGCAGTTCTTC.

The gene calls are TRBV24-1 and TRBJ2-3; D is unresolved. The CDR3 sequence is 13 residues long. V was clipped by 5 bases and J by 0 bases, with 5 bases between them. The germline V gene has CDR1 KGHDR and CDR2 SFDVKD. CDR3 residues: CATSGQSTDTQYF. The CDR3 nucleotides read TGTGCCACCAGTGGGCAGAGCACAGATACGCAGTATTTT.

This clonotype has a handful of counts. J is TRBJ1-6 and V is TRBV7-6, with D tentatively TRBD1 (5 bases). Germline V gene data show CDR1 as SGHVS and CDR2 as FNYEAQ. Trimming stripped 7 bases from V and 8 bases from J, with 15 bases between. CDR3 length equals 14 residues. CDR3 sequence (DNA): TGTGCCAGCAAGGTCGGGCCGGGGGATTCACCCCTCCACTTT. Amino acids: CASKVGPGDSPLHF.

The table lists this clonotype with a few counts. The rearrangement links TRBV19 to TRBJ2-1, with 7 positions matching TRBD1. With V trimmed by 5 bases and J by 2 bases, 3 bases remained unmatched. This CDR3 region has 14 residues. From germline, CDR1 is LNHDA and CDR2 SQIVND (reference sequence). CDR3 in DNA: TGTGCCAGTAGTCCTGGGACAGCCTACAATGAGCAGTTCTTC. This sequence encodes CASSPGTAYNEQFF.

CDR3 sequence: CASSLWEGSSYEQYF. Here the CDR3 DNA reads TGTGCCAGCAGCTTATGGGAGGGGTCCTCCTACGAGCAGTACTTC. The rearrangement links TRBV7-9 to TRBJ2-7, with TRBD2 identical over 7 bases. The CDR3 totals 15 residues. J lost 0 bases, V lost 2 bases, and 4 bases had no gene match. Germline V gives CDR1 SEHNR, CDR2 FQNEAQ (reference sequence). The whole variable domain, filled in from reference TRBV7-9 and TRBJ2-7, reads DTGVSQNPRHKITKRGQNVTFRCDPISEHNRLYWYRQTLGQGPEFLTYFQNEAQLEKSRLLSDRFSAERPKGSFSTLEIQRTEQGDSAMYLCASSLWEGSSYEQYFGPGTRLTVT.

The genes are TRBV20-1 and TRBJ2-1; weak D call: TRBD2 (6 bases). Trimming removed 3 bases at V and 2 bases at J, with 17 bases between. The CDR3 loop spans 16 amino acids. Looked up from germline, CDR1 is DFQATT and CDR2 is SNEGSKA (reference sequence). CDR3 loop: CSARYRDSKTYNEQFF. The CDR3, as DNA: TGCAGTGCTAGGTACCGGGACTCCAAAACCTACAATGAGCAGTTCTTC.

This clonotype was detected only once. CDR3 sequence: CASSFLGSNQPQHF. In DNA form, the CDR3 reads TGTGCCAGCAGTTTTTTGGGTAGCAATCAGCCCCAGCATTTT. V usage is TRBV12-3 or TRBV12-4 and J usage is TRBJ1-5; D unclear. This CDR3 comprises 14 residues. Trimming took 3 bases from V and 0 from J, leaving 6 bases between them.

The chain carries TRBV6-1 and TRBJ1-2, with D perhaps TRBD1 (5 bases). V shed 6 bases and J shed 3 bases, with 11 bases lying between them. The CDR3 is 13 residues long. Looked up from germline, CDR1 is MNHNS and CDR2 is SASEGT. CDR3 sequence reads: CASRNRQDYGYTF. CDR3 in DNA: TGTGCCAGCAGAAACAGGCAGGACTATGGCTACACCTTC.

By sample share, this clonotype is medium-sized. The chain recombines TRBV28 with TRBJ2-6; no clear D gene. This CDR3 is built from 17 residues. The germline V gene encodes CDR1 MDHEN and CDR2 SYDVKM. V lost 7 bases, J lost 0 bases, and 16 bases lay in between. The CDR3 DNA sequence: TGTGCCAGCAACCAACAGCCCAGCATCTCTGGGGCCAACGTCCTGACTTTC. Encoded protein: CASNQQPSISGANVLTF.

This clonotype was detected a few times. CDR3 coding DNA: TGTGCCAGCAGGCCAGGGTCGGCCGGCACAGATACGCAGTATTTT. Protein product: CASRPGSAGTDTQYF. V usage is TRBV28 and J usage is TRBJ2-3, with TRBD1 as a possible D gene (5 bases). Germline V gene sequence: CDR1 MDHEN, CDR2 SYDVKM. Trimming stripped 6 bases from V and 1 base from J, with 14 bases between. This CDR3 contains 15 residues.

The chain joins TRBV2 to TRBJ2-7, with a tentative D call TRBD2 (6 bases). Trimming pared 10 bases from V and 3 bases from J, leaving 19 bases between. From germline, CDR1 is SNHLY and CDR2 FYNNEI. This CDR3 has 14 residues. CDR3 nucleotide sequence: TGTGCCACGGCCGGGACGGGGGATATCTACGAGCAGTACTTC. It codes for CATAGTGDIYEQYF.

V usage is TRBV27 and J usage is TRBJ2-3; a weak D match, TRBD1 (7 bases). The CDR3 length is 14 residues. Germline assignment: CDR1 MNHEY and CDR2 SMNVEV (reference sequence). The V gene lost 5 bases and the J gene lost 2 bases, with 11 bases spanning the gap. The CDR3 reads CASSNRGLTDTQYF. Written as DNA, the CDR3 is TGTGCCAGCAGTAACAGGGGACTCACAGATACGCAGTATTTT.